Below, 18 T cell receptor beta chains from the same sample are listed, as sequenced in a study of OX40 agonist ivuxolimab in advanced cancers. The assay was immunoSEQ multiplex PCR, and TCRdb's table has in-frame clones only and misses some. The sample carries around 94,000 clones, more than 85% recorded once. Material: CD4+ or CD8+ T cells sorted from blood, obtained in a trial of the OX40 agonist ivuxolimab. The receptor source for this set is an adult with an advanced solid tumor such as melanoma, head and neck, liver or kidney cancer.

The table lists this clone with a count of one. The chain couples TRBV19 to TRBJ2-7, with a possible D match to TRBD1 (5 bases). This CDR3 is built from 14 residues. Germline values: CDR1 LNHDA, CDR2 SQIVND (reference sequence). V was shortened by 4 bases and J by 6 bases, with 16 bases between the two germline ends. The CDR3 nucleotides read TGTGCCAGTAGTACCTCCGGTACAGGTCCCGAGCAGTACTTC. Protein product: CASSTSGTGPEQYF.

The genes are TRBV27 and TRBJ1-6; D gene ambiguous. The CDR3 is 14 amino acids. The germline gives CDR1 MNHEY, CDR2 SMNVEV (reference sequence). Trimming left V 5 bases short and J 3 bases short, with 8 bases between. The CDR3 reads CASSPTDYNSPLHF. CDR3 DNA sequence: TGTGCCAGCAGTCCGACCGACTATAATTCACCCCTCCACTTT.

The rearrangement joins TRBV29-1 to TRBJ2-7; perhaps TRBD2 as D (6 bases). The CDR3 runs to 13 residues. CDR1 SQVTM and CDR2 ANQGSEA come from the germline V gene. V dropped 4 bases and J dropped 0 bases, with 10 bases sitting between them. The chain's CDR3 is CSVGGGSSYEQYF. DNA for the CDR3: TGCAGCGTTGGTGGGGGGAGCTCCTACGAGCAGTACTTC.

CDR3 in amino acids: CATSSLLEDNEQFF. The CDR3 region has the DNA TGTGCCACCAGCAGCCTACTAGAGGACAATGAGCAGTTCTTC. The chain carries TRBV15 and TRBJ2-1; tentative D call: TRBD2 (5 bases). The ends were cut back, 3 bases at V and 5 bases at J, with 11 bases in the middle. The CDR3 loop spans 14 amino acids. Germline V gene sequence: CDR1 LNHNV, CDR2 YYDKDF (reference sequence).

V is TRBV6-6 and J is TRBJ1-1; D might be TRBD1 (6 bases). The germline V gene has CDR1 MNHNY and CDR2 SVGAGI (reference sequence). Deletions cut 6 bases from V and 2 bases from J, with 7 bases between. CDR3 length equals 12 residues. CDR3 nucleotide sequence: TGTGCCAGCAGGGGACACAACACTGAAGCTTTCTTT. Protein: CASRGHNTEAFF.

The rearrangement joins TRBV6-1 to TRBJ1-2; a weak D match, TRBD1 (6 bases). This CDR3 spans 18 amino acids. Trimming pared 3 bases from V and 6 bases from J, leaving 26 bases between. CDR1 is MNHNS, CDR2 SASEGT, per germline. The CDR3 DNA reads as TGTGCCAGCAGTGAGATTGGGGGTATTTTCACAGGGACCAATGGCTACACCTTC. This codes for CASSEIGGIFTGTNGYTF.

The chain links TRBV27 to TRBJ1-3; a possible D gene is TRBD1 (5 bases). V shed 0 bases and J shed 4 bases, with 10 bases lying between them. CDR1 and CDR2 from the germline V gene are MNHEY and SMNVEV (reference sequence). This CDR3 region has 15 residues. The CDR3 is CASSLSGGAGNTIYF. DNA of the CDR3: TGTGCCAGCAGTTTATCGGGCGGGGCGGGAAACACCATATATTTT.

The rearrangement joins TRBV6-1 to TRBJ1-1; D possibly corresponds to TRBD1 (6 bases). V lost 3 bases and J lost 1, with 12 bases in between. The CDR3 contains 15 residues. Germline-derived CDR1 and CDR2 are MNHNS and SASEGT. The DNA of the CDR3 is TGTGCCAGCAGTGAGGGGGGCGCATCGAACACTGAAGCTTTCTTT. This codes for CASSEGGASNTEAFF.

The chain carries TRBV30 and TRBJ2-6; weak D call: TRBD1 (5 bases). The V gene lost 0 bases and the J gene lost 4 bases, with 7 bases spanning the gap. There are 14 residues in the CDR3. Per germline, CDR1 GTSNPN and CDR2 SVGIG (reference sequence). CDR3 loop: CAWSVGAGANVLTF. The DNA of the CDR3 is TGTGCCTGGAGTGTAGGGGCAGGGGCCAACGTCCTGACTTTC.

The chain has TRBV5-6 and TRBJ2-2; D is unresolved. CDR3 length: 15 amino acids. The V gene lost 2 bases and the J gene lost 4 bases, with 12 bases spanning the gap. Germline-derived CDR1 and CDR2 are SGHDT and YYEEEE. The CDR3 here is CASSFMGTSTGELFF. The CDR3 region has the DNA TGTGCCAGCAGCTTTATGGGCACCAGCACCGGGGAGCTGTTTTTT.

The chain links TRBV18 to TRBJ2-1, with 7 positions matching TRBD2. In germline, CDR1 is KGHSH, CDR2 LQKENI. V shed 4 bases, J shed 8 bases, and the junction held 2 bases outside the gene matches. The CDR3 totals 12 residues. The CDR3: CASSRLADEQFF. As DNA, the CDR3 is TGTGCCAGCTCACGCCTAGCGGATGAGCAGTTCTTC.

The chain uses TRBV7-6 and TRBJ1-1; no clear D. Germline loops: CDR1 SGHVS, CDR2 FNYEAQ. The CDR3 is 12 amino acids. V was clipped by 5 bases and J by 7 bases, with 11 bases between them. DNA of the CDR3: TGTGCCAGCAGCCCAGCAGCTGGTGAAGCTTTCTTT. This sequence encodes CASSPAAGEAFF.

The J gene is TRBJ1-2, the V gene TRBV9, with 7 bases lining up with TRBD1. CDR3 length: 15 amino acids. The junction had 5 bases not matched to a gene; V was cut back by 0 bases and J by 3 bases. Germline V gene data show CDR1 as SGDLS and CDR2 as YYNGEE. CDR3 sequence reads: CASSVAEGADYGYTF. CDR3 in DNA: TGTGCCAGCAGCGTAGCGGAGGGGGCAGACTATGGCTACACCTTC.

This clone was detected once. The same CDR3 also results from other DNA sequences found in this sample. The chain uses TRBV5-1 and TRBJ1-1, with D possibly matching TRBD1 (5 bases). The germline V and J ends were trimmed by 0 bases and 3 bases, with 9 bases remaining between them. The V gene's germline CDR1 is SGHRS and CDR2 YFSETQ. The CDR3 consists of 14 residues. This CDR3 reads CASSLVGGDTEAFF. The CDR3 region has the DNA TGCGCCAGCAGCTTGGTGGGAGGGGACACTGAAGCTTTCTTT. The whole variable domain, filled in from reference TRBV5-1 and TRBJ1-1, reads KAGVTQTPRYLIKTRGQQVTLSCSPISGHRSVSWYQQTPGQGLQFLFEYFSETQRNKGNFPGRFSGRQFSNSRSEMNVSTLELGDSALYLCASSLVGGDTEAFFGQGTRLTVV.

V gene TRBV5-5 combines with J gene TRBJ2-7; D ambiguous. Germline-derived CDR1 and CDR2 are SGHKS and YYEKEE (reference sequence). The length of the CDR3 is 12 residues. With 5 bases removed from V and 0 bases from J, the gap between germline ends came to 6 bases. CDR3 DNA sequence: TGTGCCAGCAGTGCTGTCTCCTACGAGCAGTACTTC. Protein sequence: CASSAVSYEQYF.

J is TRBJ1-4 and V is TRBV19, with 7 bases aligning to TRBD1. This CDR3 contains 14 residues. CDR1 LNHDA and CDR2 SQIVND come from the germline V gene (reference sequence). V shed 7 bases and J 8 bases; nucleotides not matched to a gene: 10. The CDR3 sequence: CASTRRGRGEKLFF. In DNA, the CDR3 is TGTGCCAGTACCCGGAGGGGGCGCGGCGAAAAACTGTTTTTT.

The chain recombines TRBV11-3 with TRBJ1-5; unclear D gene. This CDR3 spans 14 amino acids. The germline V and J ends were trimmed by 3 bases and 2 bases, with 8 bases remaining between them. CDR1 SGHNT and CDR2 YENEEA come from the germline V gene. In DNA form, the CDR3 reads TGTGCCAGCAGCTTTGGTAGCGGCAATCAGCCCCAGCATTTT. The encoded protein is CASSFGSGNQPQHF. The full variable domain, completed using reference TRBV11-3 and TRBJ1-5, is EAGVVQSPRYKIIEKKQPVAFWCNPISGHNTLYWYLQNLGQGPELLIRYENEEAVDDSQLPKDRFSAERLKGVDSTLKIQPAELGDSAVYLCASSFGSGNQPQHFGDGTRLSIL.

The chain is built from TRBV19 and TRBJ1-2; D gene uncertain. This CDR3 is 16 amino acids long. V was cut by 4 bases and J by 8 bases, with 23 bases left in between. Germline V lookup: CDR1 LNHDA, CDR2 SQIVND (reference sequence). CDR3 region: CASSTPGETARGGYTF. The CDR3 DNA reads TGTGCCAGTAGTACCCCCGGGGAGACCGCCCGAGGCGGCTACACCTTC.